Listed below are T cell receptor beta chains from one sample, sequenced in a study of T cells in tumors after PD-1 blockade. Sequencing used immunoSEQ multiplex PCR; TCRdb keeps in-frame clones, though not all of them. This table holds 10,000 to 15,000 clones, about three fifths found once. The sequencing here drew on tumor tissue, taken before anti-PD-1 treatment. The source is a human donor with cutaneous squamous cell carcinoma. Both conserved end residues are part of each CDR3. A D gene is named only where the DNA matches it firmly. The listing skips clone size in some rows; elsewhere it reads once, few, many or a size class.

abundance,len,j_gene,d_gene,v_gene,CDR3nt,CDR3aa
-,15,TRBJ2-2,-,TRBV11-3,TGTGCCAGCAGCTCCCGGGACTTCTCTCCCGGGGAGCTGTTTTTT,CASSSRDFSPGELFF
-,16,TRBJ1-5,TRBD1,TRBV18,TGTGCCAGCTCACCAAGACAGGGGGCCTCCAATCAGCCCCAGCATTTT,CASSPRQGASNQPQHF
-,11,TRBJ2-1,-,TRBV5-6,TGTGCCAGCAGCTCGCATGGTGAGCAGTTCTTC,CASSSHGEQFF
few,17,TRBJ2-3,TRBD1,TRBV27,TGTGCCAGCAGTGCGCGAAAACAGGGGGTGGGCACAGATACGCAGTATTTT,CASSARKQGVGTDTQYF
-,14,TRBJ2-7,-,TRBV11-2,TGTGCCAGCGGTCGTGGGGGGTCTAAGTTCAAGCAGTACTTC,CASGRGGSKFKQYF
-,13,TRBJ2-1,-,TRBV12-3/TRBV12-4,TGTGCCAGCACTCGAGGAGAATTCAATGAGCAGTTCTTC,CASTRGEFNEQFF
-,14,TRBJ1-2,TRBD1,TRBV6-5,TGTGCCAGCAGTAGCTTACAGGGGGGAAATGGCTACACCTTC,CASSSLQGGNGYTF
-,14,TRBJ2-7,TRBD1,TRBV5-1,TGCGCCAGCAGCGGGGGGACAGGGAACTACGAGCAGTACTTC,CASSGGTGNYEQYF
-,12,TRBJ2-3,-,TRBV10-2,TGCGCCAGCAGTCGGCCGGCAGATACGCAGTATTTT,CASSRPADTQYF
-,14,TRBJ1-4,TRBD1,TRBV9,TGTGCCAGCAGCGGCCGGGACAGGGGTGAAAAACTGTTTTTT,CASSGRDRGEKLFF
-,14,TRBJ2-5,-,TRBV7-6,TGTGCCAGCAGCTTAAGGGGCCGGCGGGAGACCCAGTACTTC,CASSLRGRRETQYF
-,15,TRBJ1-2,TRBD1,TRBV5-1,TGCGCCAGCAGCACTCTGGACAGGGGGTATTTAGGCTACACCTTC,CASSTLDRGYLGYTF
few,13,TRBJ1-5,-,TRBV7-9,TGTGCCAGCAGTTTGACTAGCAATCAGCCCCAGCATTTT,CASSLTSNQPQHF
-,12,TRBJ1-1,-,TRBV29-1,TGCAGCGGAAGAGGGGAACTCACTGAAGCTTTCTTT,CSGRGELTEAFF
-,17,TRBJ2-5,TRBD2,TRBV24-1,TGTGCCACCAGTGGAGAAGGACTAGCGGGAGGTCGGGAGACCCAGTACTTC,CATSGEGLAGGRETQYF
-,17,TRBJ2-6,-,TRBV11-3,TGTGCCAGCAGCTTATTCCCCTTACTTCCTGGGGCCAACGTCCTGACTTTC,CASSLFPLLPGANVLTF
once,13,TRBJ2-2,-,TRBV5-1,TGCGCCTCCGCCGGGCAGAACACCGGGGAGCTGTTTTTT,CASAGQNTGELFF
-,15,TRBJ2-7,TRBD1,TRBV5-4,TGTGCCAGCAGTCCTAGGACAGGGGACTCCTACGAGCAGTACTTC,CASSPRTGDSYEQYF
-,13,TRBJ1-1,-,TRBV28,TGTGCCAGCAGGGACAGCATGAACACTGAAGCTTTCTTT,CASRDSMNTEAFF
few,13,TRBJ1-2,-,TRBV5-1,TGCGCCAGCAGCTTGGGCAGGGACCATGGCTACACCTTC,CASSLGRDHGYTF
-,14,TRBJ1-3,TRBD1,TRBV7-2,TGTGCCAGCAGCGCTGGACAGGGGGGAAACACCATATATTTT,CASSAGQGGNTIYF
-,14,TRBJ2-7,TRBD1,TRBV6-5,TGTGCCAGCTCTGACAGGGACGAGAACCGGGAGCAGTACTTC,CASSDRDENREQYF
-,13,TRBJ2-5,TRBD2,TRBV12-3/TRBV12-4,TGTGCCAGCAGCCGGGGGGTTGGGGAGACCCAGTACTTC,CASSRGVGETQYF
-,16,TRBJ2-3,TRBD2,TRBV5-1,TGCGCCAGCAGCTTGGCAACTAGCGGGACGACAGATACGCAGTATTTT,CASSLATSGTTDTQYF
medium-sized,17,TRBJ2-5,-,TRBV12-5,TGTGCTAGTGGTCCAGACTGGGGCGGAGTTAAAGAAGAGACCCAGTACTTC,CASGPDWGGVKEETQYF
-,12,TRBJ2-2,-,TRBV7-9,TGTGCCAGCAGCCCCCAAACCGGGGAGCTGTTTTTT,CASSPQTGELFF
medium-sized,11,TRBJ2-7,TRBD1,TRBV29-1,TGCAGCCGACAGGGCTCCTACGAGCAGTACTTC,CSRQGSYEQYF
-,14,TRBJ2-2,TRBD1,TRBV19,TGTGCCAGTACAAAGGGACAGACTACCGGGGAGCTGTTTTTT,CASTKGQTTGELFF
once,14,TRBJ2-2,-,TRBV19,TGTGCCAGTACACGCAGGGTGTTCACCGGGGAGCTGTTTTTT,CASTRRVFTGELFF
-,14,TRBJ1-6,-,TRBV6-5,TGTGCCAGCAGTTCAGAGACCCACAATTCACCCCTCCACTTT,CASSSETHNSPLHF
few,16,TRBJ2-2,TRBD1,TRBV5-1,TGCGCCAGCAGCCCCGTGAAGGGGGCAAACACCGGGGAGCTGTTTTTT,CASSPVKGANTGELFF
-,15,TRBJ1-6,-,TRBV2,TGTGCCAGCAGTGCTCGGCAACAGACGAATTCACCCCTCCACTTT,CASSARQQTNSPLHF
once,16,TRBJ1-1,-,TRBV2,TGTGCCAGCAGTGCCTCCAGATACGGAATGAACACTGAAGCTTTCTTT,CASSASRYGMNTEAFF
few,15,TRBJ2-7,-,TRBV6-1,TGTGCCAGCAGTGAAGATCCGGGGGCAAGAACGGTACAGTACTTC,CASSEDPGARTVQYF
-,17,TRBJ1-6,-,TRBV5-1,TGCGCCAGCAGTTCCTCCCGTCAGACAGGTGAAAATTCACCCCTCCACTTT,CASSSSRQTGENSPLHF
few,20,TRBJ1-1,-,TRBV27,TGTGCCAGCAGTTTATTTAATTATCTCAGACGTTTGGCCCCGATCACTGAAGCTTTCTTT,CASSLFNYLRRLAPITEAFF
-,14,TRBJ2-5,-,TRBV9,TGTGCCAGCAGCGTATCGGTGGGTTTAGAGACCCAGTACTTC,CASSVSVGLETQYF
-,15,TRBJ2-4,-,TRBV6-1,TGTGCCAGCAGTGAACAGGGTTCACCCAAAAACATTCAGTACTTC,CASSEQGSPKNIQYF
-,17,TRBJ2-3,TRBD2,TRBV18,TGTGCCAGCTCACCACCGAGGATAGCGGGAATCACAGATACGCAGTATTTT,CASSPPRIAGITDTQYF
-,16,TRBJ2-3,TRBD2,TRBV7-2,TGTGCCAGCAGCTTAGACGGGCGGGGGTACACAGATACGCAGTATTTT,CASSLDGRGYTDTQYF
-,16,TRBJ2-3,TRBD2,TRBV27,TGTGCCAGCAGTTACTTAGCGGGAGTGAGCACAGATACGCAGTATTTT,CASSYLAGVSTDTQYF
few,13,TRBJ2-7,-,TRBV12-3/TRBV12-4,TGTGCCAGCAGCCGCGGACAGTTCTACGAGCAGTACTTC,CASSRGQFYEQYF